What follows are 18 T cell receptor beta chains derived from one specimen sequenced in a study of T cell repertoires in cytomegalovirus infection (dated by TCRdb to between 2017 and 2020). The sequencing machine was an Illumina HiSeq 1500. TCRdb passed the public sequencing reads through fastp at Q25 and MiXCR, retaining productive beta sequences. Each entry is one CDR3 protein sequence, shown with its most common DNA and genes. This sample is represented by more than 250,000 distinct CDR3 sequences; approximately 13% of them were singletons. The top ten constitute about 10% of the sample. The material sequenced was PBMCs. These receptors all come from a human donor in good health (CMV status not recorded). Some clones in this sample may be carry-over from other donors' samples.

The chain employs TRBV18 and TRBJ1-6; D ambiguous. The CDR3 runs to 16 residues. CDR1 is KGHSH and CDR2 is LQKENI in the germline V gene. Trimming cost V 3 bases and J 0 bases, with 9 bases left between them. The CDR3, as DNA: TGTGCCAGCTCACCGACACTGAGCTCCTATAATTCACCCCTCCACTTT. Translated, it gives CASSPTLSSYNSPLHF.

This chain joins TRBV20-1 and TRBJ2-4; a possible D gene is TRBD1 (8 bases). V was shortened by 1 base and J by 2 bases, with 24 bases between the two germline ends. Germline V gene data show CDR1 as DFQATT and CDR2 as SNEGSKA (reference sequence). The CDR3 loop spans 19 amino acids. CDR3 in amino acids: CSARGPFRTGRGSKNIQYF. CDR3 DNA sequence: TGCAGTGCTAGAGGGCCCTTTAGGACAGGGAGGGGGTCCAAAAACATTCAGTACTTC.

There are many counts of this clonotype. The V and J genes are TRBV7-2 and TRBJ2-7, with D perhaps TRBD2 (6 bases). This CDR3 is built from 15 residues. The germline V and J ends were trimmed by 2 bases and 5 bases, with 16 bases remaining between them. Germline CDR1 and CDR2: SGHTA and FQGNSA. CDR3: CASSLQVNSGDEQYF. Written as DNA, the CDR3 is TGTGCCAGCAGCTTACAGGTCAATTCGGGAGACGAGCAGTACTTC.

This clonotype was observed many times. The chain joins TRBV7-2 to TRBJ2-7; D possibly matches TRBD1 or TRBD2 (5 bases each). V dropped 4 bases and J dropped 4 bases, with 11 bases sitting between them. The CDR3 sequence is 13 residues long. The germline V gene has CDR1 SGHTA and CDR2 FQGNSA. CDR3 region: CASSWGSGYEQYF. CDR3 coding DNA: TGTGCCAGCAGCTGGGGGAGTGGGTACGAGCAGTACTTC.

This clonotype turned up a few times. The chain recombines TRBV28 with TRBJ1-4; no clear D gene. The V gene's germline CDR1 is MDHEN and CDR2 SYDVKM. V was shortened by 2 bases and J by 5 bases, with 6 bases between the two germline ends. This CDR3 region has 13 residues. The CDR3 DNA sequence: TGTGCCAGCAGTTTAGTGGGCAATGAAAAACTGTTTTTT. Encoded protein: CASSLVGNEKLFF.

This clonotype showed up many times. This CDR3 is CASSPWTGNTGELFF. In DNA form, the CDR3 reads TGTGCCAGCAGCCCCTGGACAGGGAACACCGGGGAGCTGTTTTTT. V is TRBV7-3 and J is TRBJ2-2; TRBD1 matches at 7 bases. The trim removed 5 bases at V and 1 base at J, leaving 4 bases unmatched. Germline V lookup: CDR1 SGHTA, CDR2 FQGTGA. The CDR3 is 15 amino acids.

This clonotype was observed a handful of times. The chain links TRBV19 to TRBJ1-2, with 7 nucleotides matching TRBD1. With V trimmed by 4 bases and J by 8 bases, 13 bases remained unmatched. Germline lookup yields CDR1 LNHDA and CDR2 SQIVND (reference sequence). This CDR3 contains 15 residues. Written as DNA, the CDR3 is TGTGCCAGTAGTACCTCCGGGACAGCCAAAAAAGGCTACACCTTC. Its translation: CASSTSGTAKKGYTF.

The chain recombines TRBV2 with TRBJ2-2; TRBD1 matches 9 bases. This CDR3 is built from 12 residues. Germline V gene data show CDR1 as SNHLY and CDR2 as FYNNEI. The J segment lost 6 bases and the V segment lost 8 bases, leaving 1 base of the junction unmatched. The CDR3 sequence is CASGQGPGELFF. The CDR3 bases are TGTGCCAGCGGACAGGGGCCCGGGGAGCTGTTTTTT.

CDR3 in amino acids: CASSQEAGTGGSRYTEAFF. The CDR3 DNA is TGCGCCAGCAGCCAAGAGGCCGGGACAGGGGGTTCTCGGTACACTGAAGCTTTCTTT. The gene calls are TRBV4-1 and TRBJ1-1; 11 bases match TRBD1. This CDR3 comprises 19 residues. V was clipped by 0 bases and J by 3 bases; unmatched bases: 12. Per the germline V gene, CDR1 is MGHRA and CDR2 is YSYEKL.

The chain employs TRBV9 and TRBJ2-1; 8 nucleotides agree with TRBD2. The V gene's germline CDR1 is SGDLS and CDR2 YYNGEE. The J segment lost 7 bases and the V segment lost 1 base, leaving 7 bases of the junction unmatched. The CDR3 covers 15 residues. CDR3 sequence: CASSVRSGSINEQFF. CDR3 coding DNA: TGTGCCAGCAGCGTAAGGAGCGGGAGTATTAATGAGCAGTTCTTC.

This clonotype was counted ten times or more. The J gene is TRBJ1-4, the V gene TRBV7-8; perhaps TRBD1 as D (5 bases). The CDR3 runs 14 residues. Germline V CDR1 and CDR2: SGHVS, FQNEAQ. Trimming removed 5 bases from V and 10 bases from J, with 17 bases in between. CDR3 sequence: CASSPRGRDGKLFF. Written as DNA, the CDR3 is TGTGCCAGCAGCCCACGGGGGAGGGACGGAAAACTGTTTTTT.

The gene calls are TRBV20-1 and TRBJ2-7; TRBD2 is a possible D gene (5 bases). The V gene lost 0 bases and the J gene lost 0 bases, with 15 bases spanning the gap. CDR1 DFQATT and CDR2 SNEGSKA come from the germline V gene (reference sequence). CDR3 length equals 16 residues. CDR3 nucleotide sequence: TGCAGTGCTAGAGATAGAGCGGAAGGCATCTCCTACGAGCAGTACTTC. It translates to CSARDRAEGISYEQYF.

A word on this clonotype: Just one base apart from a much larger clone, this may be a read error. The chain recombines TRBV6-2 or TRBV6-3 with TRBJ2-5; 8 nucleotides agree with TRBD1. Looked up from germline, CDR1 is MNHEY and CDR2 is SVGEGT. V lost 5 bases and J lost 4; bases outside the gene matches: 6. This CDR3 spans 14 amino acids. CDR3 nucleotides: TGTGCCAGCAGTAAGACAGGGGATGTAGAGACCCAGTACTTC. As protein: CASSKTGDVETQYF.

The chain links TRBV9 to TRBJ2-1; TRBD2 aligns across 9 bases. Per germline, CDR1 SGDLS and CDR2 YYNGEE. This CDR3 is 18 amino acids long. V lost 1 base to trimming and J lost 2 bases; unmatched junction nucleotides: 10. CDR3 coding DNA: TGTGCCAGCAGCGTAACTGGCGGGGGGGCCGTCCCCTACAATGAGCAGTTCTTC. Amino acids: CASSVTGGGAVPYNEQFF.

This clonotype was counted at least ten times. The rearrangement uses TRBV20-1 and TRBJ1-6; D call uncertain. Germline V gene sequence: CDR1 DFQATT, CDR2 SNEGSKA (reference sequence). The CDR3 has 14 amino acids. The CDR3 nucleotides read TGCAGCCTGGCAGCCAACTCCTATAATTCACCCCTCCACTTT. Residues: CSLAANSYNSPLHF.

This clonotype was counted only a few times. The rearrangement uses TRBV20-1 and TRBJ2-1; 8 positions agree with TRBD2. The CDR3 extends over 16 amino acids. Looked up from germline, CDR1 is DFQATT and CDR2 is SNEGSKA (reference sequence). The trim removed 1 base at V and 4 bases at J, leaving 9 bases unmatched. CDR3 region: CSARGGLASGYNEQFF. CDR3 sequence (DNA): TGCAGTGCTAGAGGCGGATTGGCTAGCGGGTACAATGAGCAGTTCTTC.

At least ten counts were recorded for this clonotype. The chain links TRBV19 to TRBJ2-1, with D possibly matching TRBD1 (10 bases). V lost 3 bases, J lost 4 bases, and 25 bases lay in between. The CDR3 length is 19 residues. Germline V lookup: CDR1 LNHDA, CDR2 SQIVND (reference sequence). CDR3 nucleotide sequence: TGTGCCAGTAGTATTGGGACAGGGGTAACTAGCGGGCTTTACAATGAGCAGTTCTTC. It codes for CASSIGTGVTSGLYNEQFF.

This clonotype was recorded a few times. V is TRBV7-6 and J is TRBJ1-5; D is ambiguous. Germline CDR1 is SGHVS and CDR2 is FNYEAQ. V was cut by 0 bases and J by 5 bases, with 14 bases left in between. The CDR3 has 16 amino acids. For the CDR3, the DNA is TGTGCCAGCAGCTTAGCGGTAAATCAAAGAGATCAGCCCCAGCATTTT. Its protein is CASSLAVNQRDQPQHF. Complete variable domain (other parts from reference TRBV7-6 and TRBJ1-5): GAGVSQSPRYKVTKRGQDVALRCDPISGHVSLYWYRQALGQGPEFLTYFNYEAQQDKSGLPNDRFSAERPEGSISTLTIQRTEQRDSAMYRCASSLAVNQRDQPQHFGDGTRLSIL.